This TCR beta chain is from a study of blood T cell repertoires in COVID-19 (dated by TCRdb to the early 2020s). Looking at the study overall: Collaborator samples came from the United States, Italy and Spain and covered acute and convalescent phases of COVID-19. A de-identified subject ID, COVID-19 status, age in years and sex were almost always included in the sample metadata. The samples were drawn from two sources: the first 160 participants of the ongoing ImmuneRACE study, and approximately 1,300 subjects contributed by 6 global collaborators. Where HLA class I and class II types were available, the types were taken from metadata supplied by the sample provider, not from assay-based typing. The repertoires were made available in a free public database intended to serve as a resource for research on the immune response to SARS-CoV-2. Subjects who had been exposed to COVID-19, were actively infected with it, or had recovered from it provided the deeply sampled blood TCRbeta repertoires that made up the dataset. The material from the prospective study consisted of cDNA or gDNA derived from T cells, B-cell-depleted T cells, or PBMCs. The paper's findings and limits, for the study overall: The amount of clinical and demographic metadata varied by source and participant and was provided uncurated.

In the germline V gene, CDR1 corresponds to MRHNA and CDR2 to SNTAGT. Spanning cysteine to phenylalanine, the CDR3 consists of 14 amino acids. Only the CDR3 DNA stays, 42 bases, in frame from base 1. V is cut by 4 bases and J by 1 base, and the space between the germline ends is 10 bases. The immunoSEQ Assay, a bias-controlled multiplex PCR, was used to amplify TCRbeta CDR3 regions from genomic DNA. For the original study's pipeline: Nucleated cell counts per sample were estimated from amplification of reference gene primers within the assay. To quantify the absolute abundance of each unique TCRbeta CDR3 rearrangement, sequence reads were collapsed and filtered. For each sample, productive Simpson clonality was calculated as the square root of Simpson's diversity index across productive rearrangements. TCRdb provides this immuneACCESS table in a form limited to in-frame rearrangements. Some clones are lacking; in checked studies, under half of them reflect an unresolved V gene, and why the rest are absent is not known. Clone size and V and J calls were adopted from that table, with D and trimming inferred from the DNA. Present in this sample are 150,000 or so clones, 85% of which were seen just once. Of the sample, about 3% falls within the top ten clones.

Collaborating institutions collected whole blood in K2EDTA tubes following their own protocols. For TCRbeta analysis, collaborator samples were shipped as frozen whole blood, as isolated PBMCs, or as DNA extracted from either sample type. As regards this clone: The specificity of this receptor is unknown. There are no base qualities to consult, and no much larger clone falls within one base.

This clonotype was sampled from a human donor with acute or convalescent COVID-19. The donor label of this sample is uncertain. The sequencing sample was made of peripheral blood. The chain is encoded by TRBV6-4 joined to TRBJ2-5, with no confidently assigned D gene. At the DNA level, the sequence is TGTGCCAGCAGTGGCCGAGCTCCCCAAGAGACCCAGTACTTC. It translates to CASSGRAPQETQYF.